The sequence of this TCR beta chain was determined in a study of long-term antiretroviral therapy in people with HIV. V was pared by 3 bases and J by 1 base, with 6 bases between. This CDR3 has 13 residues. Germline V lookup: CDR1 SGHTA, CDR2 FQGNSA. The run of the v3.0 immunoSEQ assay was at survey level. Profiled with immunoSEQ multiplex PCR; TCRdb holds only in-frame clones, not every one. The data show 15,000 to 20,000 clones, with 88% seen just once and around 11% held by the top ten. The sequence derives from a middle-aged man with HIV. Here the sequenced sample was unsorted PBMCs, taken 0.7 years before starting antiretroviral therapy. This chain links TRBV7-2 with TRBJ1-1, with D hard to call. CDR3 DNA sequence: TGTGCCAGCAGCTTCAGACAGAACACTGAAGCTTTCTTT. Its protein is CASSFRQNTEAFF.